This TCR beta chain was sequenced in a study of cytomegalovirus exposure and HLA in healthy donors. General observations from the study: In vitro data verified three CMV-associated chains as specific for CMV antigens.

Comment on this clone: The target antigen is unknown.

The germline gives CDR1 SGHRS, CDR2 YFSETQ. Losses at the gene ends were 4 bases for V and 1 base for J; bases not matched to a gene: 8. CDR3 length: 16 residues. Method: immunoSEQ multiplex PCR; TCRdb's copy keeps in-frame clones and lacks some. The data contain 120,000 to 150,000 clones, roughly 86% of them singletons. This sequence was found in a woman aged 30 to 39 in good health and CMV-seronegative. The source material was PBMCs. The V gene is TRBV5-1, the J gene TRBJ1-2; TRBD1 matches at 9 bases. In DNA, the CDR3 is TGCGCCAGCAGCCCAAAAACAGGGGGCGGTAACTATGGCTACACCTTC. The encoded protein is CASSPKTGGGNYGYTF.